These 22 T cell receptor beta chains share one sample of origin, sequenced in a study of CD8 T cells in Susac syndrome (dated by TCRdb to 2018 to 2020). Libraries were made using the immunoSEQ multiplex PCR assay. RNA was extracted using the RNeasy kit, and about 0.5 to 1 ug of the RNA was reverse transcribed with random hexamers. TCRdb reanalyzed the raw reads on its own, using fastp at Q25 for trimming and MiXCR for clone calling, and kept in-frame beta chains. One record per CDR3 amino acid sequence lists the most common genes and DNA. This sample gives around 170,000 distinct CDR3 sequences in total; about 96% of them show up just once. 0.1% to 0.15% of the sample belongs to the ten largest clones. Sequenced input: CD4+ T cells from PBMCs. These receptors all come from a human donor with Susac syndrome.

The chain uses TRBV6-6 and TRBJ1-2; D uncertain. Between the trimmed V and J ends, which lost 4 bases and 5 bases, there was a span of 17 bases. Germline V gene data show CDR1 as MNHNY and CDR2 as SVGAGI (reference sequence). The CDR3 runs to 15 residues. The CDR3 nucleotides are TGTGCCAGCAGTTCCGCCGGGATCGGGTCTTATGGCTACACCTTC. It specifies CASSSAGIGSYGYTF.

The rearrangement joins TRBV20-1 to TRBJ2-1, with TRBD2 as a possible D gene (6 bases). Looked up from germline, CDR1 is DFQATT and CDR2 is SNEGSKA (reference sequence). The V end lost 1 base, the J end lost 9 bases, and 13 bases lay between the germline ends. The CDR3 has 13 amino acids. This CDR3 reads CSARVSGGSEQFF. The CDR3 DNA sequence: TGCAGTGCTAGAGTTTCCGGGGGTAGTGAGCAGTTCTTC.

This chain links TRBV18 with TRBJ2-3; 8 bases map to TRBD1. Germline CDR1 KGHSH, CDR2 LQKENI. The CDR3 is made up of 13 amino acids. V shed 6 bases and J 2 bases; nucleotides not matched to a gene: 1. This CDR3 is CASSQGATDTQYF. CDR3 nucleotide sequence: TGTGCCAGCTCCCAGGGGGCCACAGATACGCAGTATTTT.

This chain links TRBV5-5 with TRBJ2-7; D is unresolved. V was clipped by 4 bases and J by 1 base, with 6 bases between them. CDR3 size: 12 residues. Germline V lookup: CDR1 SGHKS, CDR2 YYEKEE (reference sequence). The CDR3 protein is CASSRPSYEQYF. The CDR3 DNA reads as TGTGCCAGCAGCCGCCCTTCCTACGAGCAGTACTTC.

The gene calls are TRBV5-1 and TRBJ2-1; 9 bases match TRBD2. This CDR3 has 16 residues. Trimming took 0 bases from V and 5 from J; bases not matched to a gene: 6. Germline V CDR1 and CDR2: SGHRS, YFSETQ. The CDR3 region is CASSLVAGGPHNEQFF. The CDR3 nucleotides read TGCGCCAGCAGCTTGGTCGCGGGAGGGCCTCACAATGAGCAGTTCTTC.

The CDR3 nucleotides read TGTGCCATCAGTGAGACAGGGGAGGCATATGGCTACACCTTC. Its translation is CAISETGEAYGYTF. J is TRBJ1-2 and V is TRBV10-3, with TRBD1 identical over 7 bases. This CDR3 has 14 residues. CDR1 is ENHRY and CDR2 is SYGVKD in the germline V gene. With 2 bases clipped from V and 5 bases from J, the junction kept 5 bases outside the gene matches.

The chain recombines TRBV28 with TRBJ2-5; D assignment may be TRBD1 or TRBD2 (5 bases each). CDR3 length equals 13 residues. V lost 10 bases to trimming and J lost 5 bases, with 17 bases between them. Germline V CDR1 and CDR2: MDHEN, SYDVKM. CDR3 amino acids: CANITGGAETQYF. CDR3 nucleotide sequence: TGTGCCAACATTACTGGGGGTGCGGAGACCCAGTACTTC. Full variable domain (outside the CDR3, taken from reference TRBV28 and TRBJ2-5): DVKVTQSSRYLVKRTGEKVFLECVQDMDHENMFWYRQDPGLGLRLIYFSYDVKMKEKGDIPEGYSVSREKKERFSLILESASTNQTSMYLCANITGGAETQYFGPGTRLLVL.

The DNA for the CDR3 is TGCAGCGTCGCGGCCTCGGGCACAGATACGCAGTATTTT. Amino acid sequence: CSVAASGTDTQYF. The rearrangement uses TRBV29-1 and TRBJ2-3; no clear D. The V and J ends lost 6 bases and 1 base respectively, with 11 bases between them. Germline-derived CDR1 and CDR2 are SQVTM and ANQGSEA. The CDR3 has 13 amino acids.

The chain recombines TRBV4-1 with TRBJ1-2, with 9 bases fitting TRBD1. The CDR3 has 19 residues. Losses at the gene ends were 3 bases for V and 2 bases for J; bases not matched to a gene: 16. CDR1 MGHRA and CDR2 YSYEKL come from the germline V gene. CDR3 DNA: TGCGCCAGCAGCCATCCCCTCCCGGGACAGGGATTGGAGAACTATGGCTACACCTTC. It yields the protein CASSHPLPGQGLENYGYTF.

The J gene is TRBJ2-5, the V gene TRBV6-1; D might be TRBD1 or TRBD2, each matching 6 bases. This CDR3 has 16 amino acids. The germline CDR1 and CDR2 sequences are MNHNS and SASEGT. V was clipped by 10 bases and J by 1 base, with 22 bases between them. The CDR3, as DNA: TGTGCCACCTCGCTTTGGGGGGTAGGGGGCCAAGAGACCCAGTACTTC. Translation gives CATSLWGVGGQETQYF.

The rearrangement joins TRBV25-1 to TRBJ2-5; D not certain. CDR1 and CDR2 from the germline V gene are MGHDK and SYGVNS. The germline V and J ends were trimmed by 3 bases and 5 bases, with 13 bases remaining between them. This CDR3 comprises 14 residues. Written as DNA, the CDR3 is TGTGCCAGCAGTGACGTACAGAAAAGGGAGACCCAGTACTTC. Protein product: CASSDVQKRETQYF. The variable domain in full, completed from reference TRBV25-1 and TRBJ2-5, reads EADIYQTPRYLVIGTGKKITLECSQTMGHDKMYWYQQDPGMELHLIHYSYGVNSTEKGDLSSESTVSRIRTEHFPLTLESARPSHTSQYLCASSDVQKRETQYFGPGTRLLVL.

For this clonotype: One junction end does not reproduce the germline sequence, and a read error may be involved. This sequence joins TRBV13 and TRBJ1-6; no clear D gene. Germline V gene lookup returns CDR1 PRHDT and CDR2 FYEKMQ (reference sequence). The CDR3 covers 14 residues. CDR3 nucleotides: TGTGCCAGCAGCTTAGCCCAGGATAACTCACCCCTCCACTTT. Translating gives CASSLAQDNSPLHF.

The CDR3 sequence: CASASRAGELFF. CDR3 in DNA: TGTGCCAGCGCTTCTAGGGCCGGGGAGCTGTTTTTT. This chain links TRBV6-2 or TRBV6-3 with TRBJ2-2, with D unclear. The CDR3 consists of 12 residues. V was clipped by 8 bases and J by 6 bases, with 10 bases between them. Germline CDR1 MNHEY, CDR2 SVGEGT.

The rearrangement uses TRBV29-1 and TRBJ1-1; TRBD1 might be the D (5 bases). The CDR3 is 13 residues long. In germline, CDR1 is SQVTM, CDR2 ANQGSEA. The V end was cut by 3 bases, the J end by 11 bases, with 19 bases between. The CDR3 sequence: CSVDRDAGLNAFF. The DNA of the CDR3 is TGCAGCGTTGACCGAGACGCAGGGCTGAACGCTTTCTTT.

The chain uses TRBV18 and TRBJ2-7, with D tentatively TRBD2 (5 bases). CDR1 is KGHSH, CDR2 LQKENI, per germline. The CDR3 contains 14 residues. Trimming cost V 6 bases and J 3 bases, with 15 bases left between them. This CDR3 reads CASSLVSGGYEQYV. The CDR3 DNA is TGTGCCAGCTCCCTCGTGTCCGGAGGCTACGAGCAGTACGTC.

The chain recombines TRBV5-1 with TRBJ2-5; TRBD2 aligns across 9 bases. Germline V gene data show CDR1 as SGHRS and CDR2 as YFSETQ. The CDR3 is made up of 16 amino acids. V shed 0 bases, J shed 1 base, and the junction held 4 bases outside the gene matches. The CDR3 protein is CASSLAPSGIQETQYF. The CDR3 coding sequence is TGCGCCAGCAGCTTGGCCCCTAGCGGGATCCAAGAGACCCAGTACTTC.

This clonotype was counted once. CDR3 in amino acids: CSVERGQGMNTEAFF. The CDR3 bases are TGCAGCGTTGAAAGGGGGCAGGGGATGAACACTGAAGCTTTCTTT. The chain couples TRBV29-1 to TRBJ1-1; 7 positions match TRBD1. Germline V gene sequence: CDR1 SQVTM, CDR2 ANQGSEA. Unmatched junction bases numbered 6, after V lost 2 bases and J lost 0 bases. The CDR3 is made up of 15 amino acids.

The rearrangement links TRBV20-1 to TRBJ1-1; D is ambiguous. This CDR3 has 11 amino acids. Germline V gene sequence: CDR1 DFQATT, CDR2 SNEGSKA (reference sequence). V was pared by 3 bases and J by 8 bases, with 10 bases between. The CDR3 region is CSASRVGEAFF. CDR3 nucleotides: TGCAGTGCTAGTAGGGTCGGCGAAGCTTTCTTT.

The gene calls are TRBV20-1 and TRBJ2-5; D remains ambiguous. The CDR3 covers 11 residues. V was pared by 0 bases and J by 5 bases, with 4 bases between. Germline assignment: CDR1 DFQATT and CDR2 SNEGSKA (reference sequence). The CDR3 region is CSARDLETQYF. In nucleotides, the CDR3 is TGCAGTGCTAGAGATCTTGAGACCCAGTACTTC.

This rearrangement joins TRBV4-3 to TRBJ2-2, with TRBD2 as a possible D gene (6 bases). V was cut by 4 bases and J by 4 bases, with 13 bases left in between. Per the germline V gene, CDR1 is LGHNA and CDR2 is YSLEER. The length of the CDR3 is 15 residues. CDR3 sequence (DNA): TGCGCCAGCAGCCTGACTAGAGGTGGCACCGGGGAGCTGTTTTTT. Protein: CASSLTRGGTGELFF.

The rearrangement joins TRBV30 to TRBJ1-3; D is unresolved. V was pared by 8 bases and J by 0 bases, with 11 bases between. Per the germline V gene, CDR1 is GTSNPN and CDR2 is SVGIG (reference sequence). This CDR3 contains 13 residues. The CDR3 reads CAGHGISGNTIYF. The CDR3 region has the DNA TGTGCCGGCCACGGTATCTCTGGAAACACCATATATTTT. Full variable domain (outside the CDR3, taken from reference TRBV30 and TRBJ1-3): SQTIHQWPATLVQPVGSPLSLECTVEGTSNPNLYWYRQAAGRGLQLLFYSVGIGQISSEVPQNLSASRPQDRQFILSSKKLLLSDSGFYLCAGHGISGNTIYFGEGSWLTVV.

The J gene is TRBJ1-2, the V gene TRBV18; 9 bases fit TRBD1. With V trimmed by 4 bases and J by 6 bases, 6 bases remained unmatched. Germline values: CDR1 KGHSH, CDR2 LQKENI. The CDR3 has 14 amino acids. The CDR3 DNA reads as TGTGCCAGCTCACTCTATCGGGACAGGGATGGCTACACCTTC. Translation gives CASSLYRDRDGYTF.